This T cell receptor (beta chain) originates from a study of blood T cell repertoires in COVID-19. Study-wide background: The United States, Italy and Spain supplied acute and convalescent COVID-19 samples. In each case, the material was cDNA or gDNA derived from T cells, B-cell-depleted T cells, or PBMCs.

V shed 0 bases and J shed 5 bases, with 12 bases lying between them. The CDR3 is made up of 14 amino acids. Germline V CDR1 and CDR2: SGDLS, YYNGEE. Per the study methods: Estimation of nucleated cell counts was performed using reference gene primer amplification. The repertoire was sequenced with immunoSEQ multiplex PCR; TCRdb's copy has only in-frame clones and lacks some. V and J calls and clone size are as listed in that table; D and trimming were resolved from the DNA. Among around 290,000 clones listed, around 87% were seen once. V is TRBV9 and J is TRBJ2-7; a possible D gene is TRBD2 (5 bases). The sample comprised peripheral blood. The receptor's source is a woman in her 50s who had recovered from COVID-19. The CDR3, as DNA: TGTGCCAGCAGCGTAGACTCGGGGTCGAACGAGCAGTACTTC. Translated, it gives CASSVDSGSNEQYF.